The present T cell receptor (beta chain) was sequenced within a study of T-cell memory formation after mild COVID-19. Looking at the study overall: The two donors had largely donor-specific TCR clusters.

The CDR3 extends over 14 amino acids. Trimming took 1 base from V and 2 from J, leaving 7 bases between them. The germline V gene encodes CDR1 MGHRA and CDR2 YSYEKL. Findings and caveats of the study: Within pre-infection memory, some responding clones were found, suggesting cross-reactive memory joined.

Notes on this clonotype: Its cognate antigen is unknown.

TCR alpha and TCR beta cDNA libraries carrying sample barcodes and UMIs came from 5'RACE with constant-segment primers. Each CDR3 protein gets one entry after TCRdb re-called the 5' RACE reads with MiXCR. The sample contains about 110,000 distinct CDR3 sequences, around 12% of which appear only once. The sequence was collected from an adult woman who had mild COVID-19 (a few samples of this study predate the infection). Cell type and time point are not known. The V call is TRBV4-1, the J call TRBJ2-3; D unresolved. Source material: PBMCs or a T cell subset sorted from them (not recorded which). The CDR3 nucleotides read TGCGCCAGCAGCCAAGCCACATACACAGATACGCAGTATTTT. Its protein product is CASSQATYTDTQYF.